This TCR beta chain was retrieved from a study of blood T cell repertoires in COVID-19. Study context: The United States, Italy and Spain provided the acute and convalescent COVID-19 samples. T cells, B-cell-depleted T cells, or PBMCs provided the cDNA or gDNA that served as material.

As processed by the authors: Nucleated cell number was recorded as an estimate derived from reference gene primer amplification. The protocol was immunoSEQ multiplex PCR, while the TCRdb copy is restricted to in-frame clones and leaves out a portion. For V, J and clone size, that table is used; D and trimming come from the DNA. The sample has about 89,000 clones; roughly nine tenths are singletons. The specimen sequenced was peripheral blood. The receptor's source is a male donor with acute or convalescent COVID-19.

As DNA, the CDR3 is TGTGCCATCAAGCACCACGATAGCAATCAGCCCCAGCATTTT. Protein product: CAIKHHDSNQPQHF. This chain connects TRBV10-3 to TRBJ1-5; D call uncertain. This CDR3 contains 14 residues. Germline-derived CDR1 and CDR2 are ENHRY and SYGVKD. V gave up 7 bases and J gave up 0 bases, with 10 bases separating them.